This is a list of T cell receptor beta chains from one sample in a study of blood T cell repertoires in COVID-19. Clones were sequenced by immunoSEQ multiplex PCR, and TCRdb holds only the in-frame ones, with some missing. The sample lists about 39,000 clones, just over 85% occurring once. The sample taken for sequencing was peripheral blood. The receptors here all came from a man aged 35 to 55 with active COVID-19. Each CDR3 is given with its conserved first and last residue. Each record gives: J gene, D gene, clone size, V gene, CDR3 length, CDR3 protein, CDR3 DNA. D genes are given only for firm matches. Size values are once, few and many counts, or a class for expanded clones, and some rows have none.

j_gene: TRBJ2-1
d_gene: .
abundance: .
v_gene: TRBV10-3
len: 16
CDR3aa: CAIGGNSGANYNEQFF
CDR3nt: TGTGCCATCGGTGGAAATTCCGGAGCCAACTACAATGAGCAGTTCTTC

j_gene: TRBJ2-1
d_gene: .
abundance: few
v_gene: TRBV5-1
len: 15
CDR3aa: CASSSYYRERDEQFF
CDR3nt: TGCGCCAGCAGCTCCTACTACAGGGAGAGAGATGAGCAGTTCTTC

j_gene: TRBJ2-1
d_gene: .
abundance: .
v_gene: TRBV28
len: 23
CDR3aa: CASRGGDRALISLAGVSHNEQFF
CDR3nt: TGTGCCAGCAGGGGAGGGGACAGGGCACTTATATCTTTAGCGGGAGTAAGTCACAATGAGCAGTTCTTC

j_gene: TRBJ1-4
d_gene: .
abundance: .
v_gene: TRBV5-1
len: 14
CDR3aa: CASSLSPGEEKLFF
CDR3nt: TGCGCCAGCAGCTTAAGTCCAGGGGAGGAAAAACTGTTTTTT

j_gene: TRBJ1-2
d_gene: .
abundance: .
v_gene: TRBV30
len: 13
CDR3aa: CAWSVRPGGGYTF
CDR3nt: TGTGCCTGGAGTGTACGTCCCGGAGGGGGCTACACCTTC

j_gene: TRBJ2-1
d_gene: TRBD2
abundance: .
v_gene: TRBV18
len: 14
CDR3aa: CASSPPGRYNEQFF
CDR3nt: TGTGCCAGCTCACCTCCCGGGAGGTACAATGAGCAGTTCTTC

j_gene: TRBJ1-4
d_gene: .
abundance: .
v_gene: TRBV6-1
len: 17
CDR3aa: CASSESASARATEKLFF
CDR3nt: TGTGCCAGCAGTGAATCGGCCTCGGCCAGGGCAACTGAAAAACTGTTTTTT

j_gene: TRBJ2-1
d_gene: TRBD2
abundance: .
v_gene: TRBV27
len: 16
CDR3aa: CASRVLAGGPSNEQFF
CDR3nt: TGTGCCAGCCGTGTCCTAGCGGGAGGGCCAAGCAATGAGCAGTTCTTC

j_gene: TRBJ2-7
d_gene: .
abundance: once
v_gene: TRBV9
len: 15
CDR3aa: CASSVSGHLSYEQYF
CDR3nt: TGTGCCAGCAGCGTGTCAGGTCACCTTTCCTACGAGCAGTACTTC

j_gene: TRBJ2-7
d_gene: TRBD1
abundance: .
v_gene: TRBV27
len: 18
CDR3aa: CASSSDRGRWAGPYEQYF
CDR3nt: TGTGCCAGCAGTTCAGACAGGGGGCGCTGGGCGGGACCCTACGAGCAGTACTTC

j_gene: TRBJ2-3
d_gene: TRBD1
abundance: .
v_gene: TRBV7-9
len: 17
CDR3aa: CASSARQGLTSTDTQYF
CDR3nt: TGTGCCAGCAGCGCCAGACAGGGCTTAACTAGCACAGATACGCAGTATTTT

j_gene: TRBJ2-1
d_gene: TRBD2
abundance: .
v_gene: TRBV5-1
len: 16
CDR3aa: CASSLLSGRRNNEQFF
CDR3nt: TGCGCCAGCAGCTTGTTAAGCGGGAGAAGGAACAATGAGCAGTTCTTC

j_gene: TRBJ1-5
d_gene: TRBD1
abundance: .
v_gene: TRBV2
len: 18
CDR3aa: CASRLGQGAILGNQPQHF
CDR3nt: TGTGCCAGCAGGTTGGGACAGGGGGCGATCCTAGGCAATCAGCCCCAGCATTTT

j_gene: TRBJ2-3
d_gene: .
abundance: once
v_gene: TRBV6-5
len: 12
CDR3aa: CASRRPGDTQYF
CDR3nt: TGTGCCAGCCGCCGACCGGGAGATACGCAGTATTTT

j_gene: TRBJ2-3
d_gene: .
abundance: .
v_gene: TRBV28
len: 15
CDR3aa: CASSYRGPTRYTQYF
CDR3nt: TGTGCCAGCAGTTATCGAGGCCCCACCCGCTATACGCAGTATTTT

j_gene: TRBJ2-7
d_gene: .
abundance: .
v_gene: TRBV21-1
len: 16
CDR3aa: CASSKGPRQGSYEQYF
CDR3nt: TGTGCCAGCAGCAAAGGCCCTAGACAGGGATCCTACGAGCAGTACTTC

j_gene: TRBJ1-1
d_gene: TRBD1
abundance: .
v_gene: TRBV19
len: 14
CDR3aa: CASSPPTGGTEAFF
CDR3nt: TGTGCCAGTAGTCCACCGACAGGGGGGACTGAAGCTTTCTTT

j_gene: TRBJ1-2
d_gene: .
abundance: .
v_gene: TRBV28
len: 13
CDR3aa: CASSPGGGYGYTF
CDR3nt: TGTGCCAGCAGCCCCGGGGGGGGCTATGGCTACACCTTC

j_gene: TRBJ2-3
d_gene: TRBD2
abundance: .
v_gene: TRBV9
len: 16
CDR3aa: CASSVGAGGPVDTQYF
CDR3nt: TGTGCCAGCAGCGTAGGGGCGGGAGGGCCCGTAGATACGCAGTATTTT

j_gene: TRBJ1-4
d_gene: .
abundance: .
v_gene: TRBV7-9
len: 17
CDR3aa: CASSYIERRATNEKLFF
CDR3nt: TGTGCCAGCAGCTACATAGAACGACGGGCAACTAATGAAAAACTGTTTTTT

j_gene: TRBJ1-2
d_gene: TRBD1
abundance: once
v_gene: TRBV28
len: 13
CDR3aa: CASGTVSNYGYTF
CDR3nt: TGTGCCAGCGGGACAGTGTCTAACTATGGCTACACCTTC

j_gene: TRBJ2-6
d_gene: TRBD2
abundance: .
v_gene: TRBV28
len: 15
CDR3aa: CASSFSGSLANVLTF
CDR3nt: TGTGCCAGCAGCTTTAGCGGGAGTTTGGCCAACGTCCTGACTTTC

j_gene: TRBJ2-7
d_gene: .
abundance: .
v_gene: TRBV5-1
len: 14
CDR3aa: CASHRGGGVGEQYF
CDR3nt: TGCGCCAGCCACCGCGGTGGAGGGGTCGGAGAGCAGTACTTC

j_gene: TRBJ2-7
d_gene: .
abundance: .
v_gene: TRBV10-3
len: 11
CDR3aa: CAISDTVEQYF
CDR3nt: TGTGCCATCAGTGACACGGTCGAGCAGTACTTC

j_gene: TRBJ2-1
d_gene: TRBD1
abundance: .
v_gene: TRBV27
len: 15
CDR3aa: CASSLGTGVYNEQFF
CDR3nt: TGTGCCAGCAGTTTGGGGACAGGGGTCTACAATGAGCAGTTCTTC

j_gene: TRBJ1-2
d_gene: .
abundance: .
v_gene: TRBV7-9
len: 14
CDR3aa: CASSSRNPNYGYTF
CDR3nt: TGTGCCAGCAGCTCCCGTAATCCTAACTATGGCTACACCTTC

j_gene: TRBJ2-1
d_gene: TRBD2
abundance: .
v_gene: TRBV5-1
len: 17
CDR3aa: CASSRRIGLAQNNEQFF
CDR3nt: TGCGCCAGCAGCCGGAGAATAGGACTAGCGCAAAACAATGAGCAGTTCTTC

j_gene: TRBJ2-1
d_gene: .
abundance: .
v_gene: TRBV7-9
len: 16
CDR3aa: CASSFLVNGGRNEQFF
CDR3nt: TGTGCCAGCAGCTTTCTGGTGAATGGTGGGCGCAATGAGCAGTTCTTC

j_gene: TRBJ2-5
d_gene: TRBD1
abundance: once
v_gene: TRBV6-5
len: 13
CDR3aa: CASTRDRQETQYF
CDR3nt: TGTGCCAGCACCCGGGACAGACAAGAGACCCAGTACTTC

j_gene: TRBJ2-3
d_gene: .
abundance: .
v_gene: TRBV9
len: 15
CDR3aa: CASSQQYGSRDTQYF
CDR3nt: TGTGCCAGCAGCCAACAATATGGGTCGCGGGATACGCAGTATTTT

j_gene: TRBJ2-2
d_gene: .
abundance: few
v_gene: TRBV4-1
len: 15
CDR3aa: CASSQETINTGELFF
CDR3nt: TGCGCCAGCAGCCAAGAAACTATTAACACCGGGGAGCTGTTTTTT

j_gene: TRBJ1-2
d_gene: .
abundance: .
v_gene: TRBV19
len: 14
CDR3aa: CASRPGPGGVGYTF
CDR3nt: TGTGCCAGTAGGCCCGGCCCCGGAGGGGTTGGCTACACCTTC

j_gene: TRBJ1-2
d_gene: .
abundance: few
v_gene: TRBV29-1
len: 12
CDR3aa: CSVVSSSYGYTF
CDR3nt: TGCAGCGTTGTATCTTCCAGCTATGGCTACACCTTC

j_gene: TRBJ2-3
d_gene: .
abundance: .
v_gene: TRBV13
len: 17
CDR3aa: CASSLGLSGSSTDTQYF
CDR3nt: TGTGCCAGCAGCTTAGGCCTAAGCGGGTCTAGCACAGATACGCAGTATTTT

j_gene: TRBJ2-3
d_gene: TRBD2
abundance: once
v_gene: TRBV9
len: 19
CDR3aa: CASSADGLAGGPRTDTQYF
CDR3nt: TGTGCCAGCAGCGCCGACGGCCTAGCGGGAGGGCCGAGAACAGATACGCAGTATTTT

j_gene: TRBJ2-1
d_gene: TRBD1
abundance: .
v_gene: TRBV5-1
len: 15
CDR3aa: CASSLLWTGDNEQFF
CDR3nt: TGCGCCAGCAGCTTGCTCTGGACAGGTGACAATGAGCAGTTCTTC

j_gene: TRBJ1-2
d_gene: .
abundance: .
v_gene: TRBV5-4
len: 14
CDR3aa: CASREGGPNYGYTF
CDR3nt: TGTGCCAGCCGTGAGGGCGGCCCTAACTATGGCTACACCTTC

j_gene: TRBJ1-5
d_gene: .
abundance: .
v_gene: TRBV15
len: 14
CDR3aa: CATSREDSTQPQHF
CDR3nt: TGTGCCACCAGCAGAGAAGACAGTACCCAGCCCCAGCATTTT

j_gene: TRBJ2-1
d_gene: TRBD1
abundance: .
v_gene: TRBV11-3
len: 16
CDR3aa: CASSLAGRQGAKEQFF
CDR3nt: TGTGCCAGCAGCTTAGCGGGGCGACAGGGGGCTAAGGAGCAGTTCTTC

j_gene: TRBJ2-5
d_gene: .
abundance: .
v_gene: TRBV9
len: 16
CDR3aa: CASSVAPGSLQETQYF
CDR3nt: TGTGCCAGCAGCGTAGCTCCAGGGTCCCTCCAAGAGACCCAGTACTTC